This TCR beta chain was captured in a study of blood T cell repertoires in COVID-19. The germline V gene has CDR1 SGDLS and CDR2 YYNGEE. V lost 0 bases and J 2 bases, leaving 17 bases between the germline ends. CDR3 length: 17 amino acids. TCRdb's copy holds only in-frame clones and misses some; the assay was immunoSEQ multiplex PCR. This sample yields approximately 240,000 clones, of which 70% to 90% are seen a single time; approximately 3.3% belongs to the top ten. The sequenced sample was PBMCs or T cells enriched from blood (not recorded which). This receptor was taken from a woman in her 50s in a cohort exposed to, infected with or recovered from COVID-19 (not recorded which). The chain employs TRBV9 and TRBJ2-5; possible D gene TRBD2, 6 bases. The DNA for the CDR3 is TGTGCCAGCAGCGTAGCCCTTGGAGGCGGGGTACAAGAGACCCAGTACTTC. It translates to CASSVALGGGVQETQYF. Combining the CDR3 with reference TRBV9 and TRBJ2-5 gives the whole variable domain DSGVTQTPKHLITATGQRVTLRCSPRSGDLSVYWYQQSLDQGLQFLIQYYNGEERAKGNILERFSAQQFPDLHSELNLSSLELGDSALYFCASSVALGGGVQETQYFGPGTRLLVL.